This T cell receptor (beta chain) is from a study of synovial regulatory T cells in juvenile arthritis. Median disease duration was about 7 years, range 0.2-19.1. This CDR3 is built from 15 residues. No nucleotide data were recorded. CDR1 MNHNS and CDR2 SASEGT come from the germline V gene. Profiling relied on immunoSEQ multiplex PCR, and the TCRdb table lists in-frame clones only, not all of them. The table lists 8,000 to 10,000 clones. The TCR was taken from a donor aged 2-30 years with juvenile idiopathic arthritis. Material: Treg cells from blood. Described subset: remaining (HLA-DR-negative) circulating blood Treg cells. The V call is TRBV6-1, the J call TRBJ2-1; TCRdb indicates TRBD2, and absent DNA this call remains unverified. The CDR3 loop is CASSESFLAVGRQFF.